This is a list of T cell receptor beta chains from one sample in a study of blood T cell repertoires in COVID-19. Only in-frame clones appear in the TCRdb table, and some are missing; sequencing was by immunoSEQ multiplex PCR. The sample shows a few hundred thousand clones, 80% to 90% of them seen only once. The specimen was PBMCs or T cells enriched from blood (not recorded which). The receptors originated from a middle-aged man in a cohort exposed to, infected with or recovered from COVID-19 (not recorded which). The CDR3 runs from the conserved cysteine through the conserved F or W. D genes are given only for firm matches. Clone size is stated in some rows and not others, as once, few, many or a class when expanded.

TRBV7-6	NA	TRBJ2-1	NA	CASSLLVTSNEQFF	TGTGCCAGCAGCTTATTGGTAACGAGCAATGAGCAGTTCTTC
TRBV19	NA	TRBJ1-1	NA	CASRAQGRRYEAFF	TGTGCCAGTAGAGCGCAGGGAAGACGATACGAAGCTTTCTTT
TRBV6-5	NA	TRBJ2-7	NA	CASTRERSYEQYF	TGTGCCAGCACAAGGGAGCGGTCCTACGAGCAGTACTTC
TRBV5-1	NA	TRBJ1-1	NA	CASSLDGYNTEAFF	TGCGCCAGCAGCCTAGATGGGTATAACACTGAAGCTTTCTTT
TRBV5-1	NA	TRBJ2-2	NA	CASSGGTGTGELFF	TGCGCCAGCAGTGGCGGGACGGGAACCGGGGAGCTGTTTTTT
TRBV6-5	NA	TRBJ1-2	NA	CASSYSGSSNYGYTF	TGTGCCAGCAGTTACTCGGGCAGCTCTAACTATGGCTACACCTTC
TRBV28	NA	TRBJ2-3	NA	CASTNRGSSDTQYF	TGTGCCAGCACCAACCGGGGTAGCAGTGATACGCAGTATTTT
TRBV2	NA	TRBJ1-2	NA	CASSEARVHGYTF	TGTGCCAGCAGTGAGGCCAGGGTGCATGGCTACACCTTC
TRBV9	NA	TRBJ2-2	NA	CASSVARATGELFF	TGTGCCAGCAGCGTAGCAAGAGCTACCGGGGAGCTGTTTTTT
TRBV24-1	few	TRBJ2-1	TRBD2	CATSDGTSGRRNEQFF	TGTGCCACCAGTGATGGGACTAGCGGGAGAAGGAATGAGCAGTTCTTC
TRBV30	NA	TRBJ2-7	NA	CAWRDVAANRYEQYF	TGTGCCTGGAGGGACGTAGCGGCAAATCGCTACGAGCAGTACTTC
TRBV28	NA	TRBJ1-5	TRBD1	CASSSGQGRQPQHF	TGTGCCAGCAGTTCAGGACAGGGACGTCAGCCCCAGCATTTT